This is a list of T cell receptor beta chains from one sample in a study of blood T cell repertoires in COVID-19. Repertoires were generated with immunoSEQ multiplex PCR, while TCRdb's copy carries only in-frame clones and drops some. In the table there are 300,000 to 350,000 clones, about 90% of which are singletons. Sequencing was done on a sample of PBMCs or T cells enriched from blood (not recorded which). The receptor source for this set is a woman between 25 and 40 years old who had recovered from COVID-19. CDR3s include the opening cysteine and the closing phenylalanine or tryptophan. Each record gives: V gene, J gene, clone size, D gene, CDR3 DNA, CDR3 protein. A D gene is named only where the DNA matches it firmly. Size is stated for part of the rows, as once, few or many counts, or as a class when the clone is expanded.

v_gene: TRBV2; j_gene: TRBJ2-2; abundance: few; d_gene: .; CDR3nt: TGTGCCAGCAGTCTACTTCAGGGCACCGGGGAGCTGTTTTTT; CDR3aa: CASSLLQGTGELFF
v_gene: TRBV27; j_gene: TRBJ2-2; abundance: .; d_gene: .; CDR3nt: TGTGCCAGCAGTTTTGGTGGGGGGGCCGTCGGGGAGCTGTTTTTT; CDR3aa: CASSFGGGAVGELFF
v_gene: TRBV7-2; j_gene: TRBJ2-3; abundance: .; d_gene: TRBD2; CDR3nt: TGTGCCAGCAGCCTATGGACTAGCGGGGACGTAGATACGCAGTATTTT; CDR3aa: CASSLWTSGDVDTQYF
v_gene: TRBV6-5; j_gene: TRBJ1-3; abundance: .; d_gene: .; CDR3nt: TGTGCCAGCAGCCGACCGGGGGGAAGTGGAAACACCATATATTTT; CDR3aa: CASSRPGGSGNTIYF
v_gene: TRBV2; j_gene: TRBJ2-5; abundance: .; d_gene: .; CDR3nt: TGTGCCAGCAGTGAAGGGGTAAGAGGGACCCAGTACTTC; CDR3aa: CASSEGVRGTQYF
v_gene: TRBV6-6; j_gene: TRBJ2-7; abundance: once; d_gene: .; CDR3nt: TGTGCCAGCAGTTTAACGGGGTCCTACGAGCAGTACTTC; CDR3aa: CASSLTGSYEQYF
v_gene: TRBV6-1; j_gene: TRBJ1-1; abundance: .; d_gene: .; CDR3nt: TGTGCCAGCAGTGAAGGGCCCCAGGGGAACACTGAAGCTTTCTTT; CDR3aa: CASSEGPQGNTEAFF
v_gene: TRBV28; j_gene: TRBJ1-5; abundance: .; d_gene: .; CDR3nt: TGTGCCAGCAGTTTGTCAGGGGATAGCAATCAGCCCCAGCATTTT; CDR3aa: CASSLSGDSNQPQHF
v_gene: TRBV23-1; j_gene: TRBJ1-5; abundance: .; d_gene: TRBD1; CDR3nt: TGCGCCAGCAGTCAATCGGGCGACAGGGGCAATCAGCCCCAGCATTTT; CDR3aa: CASSQSGDRGNQPQHF
v_gene: TRBV2; j_gene: TRBJ1-3; abundance: .; d_gene: .; CDR3nt: TGTGCCAGCAGTGAATTTGAAGCCTCTGGAAACACCATATATTTT; CDR3aa: CASSEFEASGNTIYF
v_gene: TRBV19; j_gene: TRBJ2-1; abundance: .; d_gene: TRBD2; CDR3nt: TGTGCCAGTACTCGCGGCCGGACTAGCGGTTACAATGAGCAGTTCTTC; CDR3aa: CASTRGRTSGYNEQFF
v_gene: TRBV16; j_gene: TRBJ2-7; abundance: .; d_gene: .; CDR3nt: TGTGCCAGCAGCCAATCAACAGGGCTGGGGATCTACGAGCAGTACTTC; CDR3aa: CASSQSTGLGIYEQYF
v_gene: TRBV9; j_gene: TRBJ2-1; abundance: .; d_gene: TRBD1; CDR3nt: TGTGCCAGCAGCGCCCAGGGGGCCGGAGTCTACAATGAGCAGTTCTTC; CDR3aa: CASSAQGAGVYNEQFF
v_gene: TRBV7-9; j_gene: TRBJ2-7; abundance: .; d_gene: .; CDR3nt: TGTGCCAGCAGCTCCCACAGGGATCTCTACGAGCAGTACTTC; CDR3aa: CASSSHRDLYEQYF
v_gene: TRBV19; j_gene: TRBJ1-5; abundance: .; d_gene: TRBD1; CDR3nt: TGTGCCAGTAGTACGGGGACAGATGGCAATCAGCCCCAGCATTTT; CDR3aa: CASSTGTDGNQPQHF
v_gene: TRBV12-3/TRBV12-4; j_gene: TRBJ1-2; abundance: .; d_gene: TRBD1; CDR3nt: TGTGCCAGCAGTTCACAGGGGAATGGCTACACCTTC; CDR3aa: CASSSQGNGYTF
v_gene: TRBV3-1/TRBV3-2; j_gene: TRBJ1-3; abundance: .; d_gene: TRBD1; CDR3nt: TGTGCCAGCAGCGGACAGGACTCTGGAAACACCATATATTTT; CDR3aa: CASSGQDSGNTIYF
v_gene: TRBV10-1; j_gene: TRBJ2-1; abundance: .; d_gene: TRBD2; CDR3nt: TGCGCCACGAGCGGGGGGGCGTATGAGCAGTTCTTC; CDR3aa: CATSGGAYEQFF
v_gene: TRBV5-1; j_gene: TRBJ1-5; abundance: .; d_gene: .; CDR3nt: TGCGCCAGCAGCTCTGGGGGACTCTACAATCAGCCCCAGCATTTT; CDR3aa: CASSSGGLYNQPQHF